Listed below are T cell receptor beta chains from one sample, sequenced in a study of spatial heterogeneity in lung cancer. One entry per CDR3 protein, called by TCRdb with MiXCR from the 5' RACE reads. The sample lists 35,000 to 55,000 distinct CDR3 sequences, 20% to 25% occurring once. Specimen: PBMCs, collected at follow-up. Receptors were obtained from a female donor with early-stage non-small cell lung cancer. CDR3s include the opening cysteine and the closing phenylalanine or tryptophan. Each record gives: V gene, D gene, clone size, J gene, CDR3 protein, CDR3 DNA. The D gene is left open where the match is weak. Only part of the rows carry a size: once, few, many, or a class if the clone is expanded.

V gene: TRBV30; D gene: -; clone size: -; J gene: TRBJ1-1; CDR3 protein: CAWSQGSAEAFF; CDR3 DNA: TGTGCCTGGAGTCAAGGGTCAGCTGAAGCTTTCTTT
V gene: TRBV5-1; D gene: -; clone size: -; J gene: TRBJ1-6; CDR3 protein: CASSLEGTGSPLHF; CDR3 DNA: TGCGCCAGCAGCTTGGAAGGGACGGGGTCACCCCTCCACTTT
V gene: TRBV15; D gene: -; clone size: -; J gene: TRBJ2-7; CDR3 protein: CATSRGRQSSYEQYF; CDR3 DNA: TGTGCCACCAGCCGGGGACGTCAAAGCTCCTACGAGCAGTACTTC
V gene: TRBV10-3; D gene: -; clone size: few; J gene: TRBJ2-5; CDR3 protein: CAISEFEETQYF; CDR3 DNA: TGTGCCATCAGTGAGTTCGAAGAGACCCAGTACTTC
V gene: TRBV11-2; D gene: TRBD1; clone size: -; J gene: TRBJ2-1; CDR3 protein: CASSFTGGPYNEQFF; CDR3 DNA: TGTGCCAGCAGCTTTACAGGGGGCCCCTACAATGAGCAGTTCTTC
V gene: TRBV21-1; D gene: -; clone size: many; J gene: TRBJ2-1; CDR3 protein: CASSKGRGLISSQFF; CDR3 DNA: TGTGCCAGCAGCAAGGGCAGGGGCTTAATAAGCTCGCAGTTCTTC
V gene: TRBV5-1; D gene: -; clone size: -; J gene: TRBJ1-1; CDR3 protein: CARSPGFGTEAFF; CDR3 DNA: TGCGCCAGGAGCCCCGGTTTTGGCACTGAAGCTTTCTTT
V gene: TRBV20-1; D gene: TRBD1; clone size: few; J gene: TRBJ2-7; CDR3 protein: CSARRQGLSYEQYF; CDR3 DNA: TGCAGTGCTAGGCGACAGGGGTTGTCCTACGAGCAGTACTTC
V gene: TRBV5-1; D gene: -; clone size: many; J gene: TRBJ2-1; CDR3 protein: CASSSRTLNEQFF; CDR3 DNA: TGCGCCAGCAGCTCCCGGACTCTCAATGAGCAGTTCTTC
V gene: TRBV29-1; D gene: TRBD1; clone size: many; J gene: TRBJ2-2; CDR3 protein: CSAQRDRGAGELFF; CDR3 DNA: TGCAGCGCCCAGAGGGACAGGGGCGCCGGGGAGCTGTTTTTT
V gene: TRBV7-3; D gene: -; clone size: -; J gene: TRBJ1-2; CDR3 protein: CASSLTAGNYYGYTF; CDR3 DNA: TGTGCCAGCAGCTTAACGGCAGGGAACTACTATGGCTACACCTTC
V gene: TRBV12-3/TRBV12-4; D gene: -; clone size: -; J gene: TRBJ1-4; CDR3 protein: CASRTDRSLGKLFF; CDR3 DNA: TGTGCCAGCAGGACCGACAGGTCCCTAGGAAAACTGTTTTTT
V gene: TRBV11-1; D gene: TRBD2; clone size: once; J gene: TRBJ2-2; CDR3 protein: CASSLGASGSSTGELFF; CDR3 DNA: TGTGCCAGCAGCTTAGGGGCTAGCGGGAGTTCCACCGGGGAGCTGTTTTTT
V gene: TRBV5-1; D gene: -; clone size: many; J gene: TRBJ2-7; CDR3 protein: CASSLASAAEQYF; CDR3 DNA: TGCGCCAGCAGCTTGGCCTCGGCCGCCGAGCAGTACTTC
V gene: TRBV3-1; D gene: -; clone size: -; J gene: TRBJ1-5; CDR3 protein: CASSQDLGNQPQHF; CDR3 DNA: TGTGCCAGCAGCCAAGATCTTGGCAATCAGCCCCAGCATTTT
V gene: TRBV18; D gene: -; clone size: -; J gene: TRBJ2-1; CDR3 protein: CASSPYGGDYNEQFF; CDR3 DNA: TGTGCCAGCTCACCGTATGGCGGGGACTACAATGAGCAGTTCTTC
V gene: TRBV5-1; D gene: TRBD2; clone size: -; J gene: TRBJ2-5; CDR3 protein: CASSVRDYKETQYF; CDR3 DNA: TGCGCCAGCAGCGTCCGGGACTACAAAGAGACCCAGTACTTC
V gene: TRBV2; D gene: TRBD1; clone size: -; J gene: TRBJ2-4; CDR3 protein: CASSATGGIQYF; CDR3 DNA: TGTGCCAGCAGTGCGACAGGGGGCATTCAGTACTTC
V gene: TRBV11-1; D gene: -; clone size: -; J gene: TRBJ2-2; CDR3 protein: CASSLDPAHENTGELFF; CDR3 DNA: TGTGCCAGCAGCTTAGACCCGGCTCATGAGAACACCGGGGAGCTGTTTTTT
V gene: TRBV5-6; D gene: TRBD2; clone size: once; J gene: TRBJ2-7; CDR3 protein: CASSFFSGAAYEQYF; CDR3 DNA: TGTGCCAGCAGCTTTTTTAGCGGGGCCGCCTACGAGCAGTACTTC
V gene: TRBV5-1; D gene: TRBD1; clone size: few; J gene: TRBJ1-2; CDR3 protein: CASSPGDSLYGYTF; CDR3 DNA: TGCGCCAGCAGCCCTGGGGACAGCCTCTATGGCTACACCTTC
V gene: TRBV19; D gene: TRBD2; clone size: many; J gene: TRBJ2-1; CDR3 protein: CASSISSGRWGEQFF; CDR3 DNA: TGTGCCAGTAGTATATCAAGCGGGAGGTGGGGTGAGCAGTTCTTC
V gene: TRBV20-1; D gene: -; clone size: few; J gene: TRBJ1-1; CDR3 protein: CSARDGGRVTEAFF; CDR3 DNA: TGCAGTGCTAGAGATGGAGGGAGGGTGACTGAAGCTTTCTTT
V gene: TRBV7-9; D gene: TRBD2; clone size: -; J gene: TRBJ2-1; CDR3 protein: CASSPTSGGAYNEQFF; CDR3 DNA: TGTGCCAGCAGCCCTACTAGCGGGGGGGCCTACAATGAGCAGTTCTTC
V gene: TRBV7-2; D gene: -; clone size: many; J gene: TRBJ2-3; CDR3 protein: CASRGGTDTQYF; CDR3 DNA: TGTGCCAGCAGGGGAGGCACAGATACGCAGTATTTT
V gene: TRBV5-1; D gene: TRBD1; clone size: -; J gene: TRBJ1-6; CDR3 protein: CASSPRTGGNSSLHF; CDR3 DNA: TGCGCCAGCAGCCCCCGGACAGGGGGGAATTCATCCCTCCACTTT
V gene: TRBV3-1; D gene: -; clone size: few; J gene: TRBJ1-3; CDR3 protein: CASNNPRGIDSGNTIYF; CDR3 DNA: TGTGCCAGCAATAACCCGCGGGGGATAGACTCTGGAAACACCATATATTTT
V gene: TRBV13; D gene: -; clone size: few; J gene: TRBJ2-2; CDR3 protein: CASSPRDKTGELFF; CDR3 DNA: TGTGCCAGCAGCCCCAGGGATAAGACCGGGGAGCTGTTTTTT
V gene: TRBV10-3; D gene: TRBD2; clone size: -; J gene: TRBJ2-3; CDR3 protein: CAISSDRAGDTDTQYF; CDR3 DNA: TGTGCCATCAGTTCTGATCGAGCGGGGGACACAGATACGCAGTATTTT
V gene: TRBV11-1; D gene: -; clone size: few; J gene: TRBJ2-7; CDR3 protein: CASSSLDRKPTYEQYF; CDR3 DNA: TGTGCCAGCAGCTCACTAGACAGGAAACCAACCTACGAGCAGTACTTC
V gene: TRBV2; D gene: -; clone size: -; J gene: TRBJ1-6; CDR3 protein: CASSESSYNSPFHF; CDR3 DNA: TGTGCCAGCAGTGAGAGCTCCTATAATTCACCCTTCCACTTT
V gene: TRBV20-1; D gene: -; clone size: -; J gene: TRBJ2-5; CDR3 protein: CSASKGFETQYF; CDR3 DNA: TGCAGTGCTAGTAAGGGATTCGAGACCCAGTACTTC
V gene: TRBV10-1; D gene: -; clone size: few; J gene: TRBJ2-1; CDR3 protein: CASSEGLGSYNEQFF; CDR3 DNA: TGCGCCAGCAGTGAAGGACTGGGATCCTACAATGAGCAGTTCTTC
V gene: TRBV5-1; D gene: -; clone size: -; J gene: TRBJ1-6; CDR3 protein: CASSSTTGSEDSPLHF; CDR3 DNA: TGCGCCAGCAGCTCAACAACAGGTTCAGAGGATTCACCCCTCCACTTT
V gene: TRBV5-1; D gene: -; clone size: many; J gene: TRBJ2-3; CDR3 protein: CASSPNTDTQYF; CDR3 DNA: TGCGCCAGCAGTCCAAACACAGATACGCAGTATTTT
V gene: TRBV5-1; D gene: TRBD1; clone size: -; J gene: TRBJ1-1; CDR3 protein: CASSLGGDSTEAFF; CDR3 DNA: TGCGCCAGCAGCTTAGGAGGGGACAGCACTGAAGCTTTCTTT
V gene: TRBV28; D gene: -; clone size: many; J gene: TRBJ1-2; CDR3 protein: CARLSGEDYGYTF; CDR3 DNA: TGTGCCAGACTTTCAGGGGAGGACTATGGCTACACCTTC
V gene: TRBV19; D gene: -; clone size: -; J gene: TRBJ2-2; CDR3 protein: CASTRESGLTGELFF; CDR3 DNA: TGTGCCAGTACGAGGGAAAGCGGTCTCACCGGGGAGCTGTTTTTT
V gene: TRBV20-1; D gene: -; clone size: -; J gene: TRBJ2-1; CDR3 protein: CGGGGSYNEQFF; CDR3 DNA: TGCGGAGGAGGGGGCTCCTACAATGAGCAGTTCTTC
V gene: TRBV6-1; D gene: TRBD1; clone size: -; J gene: TRBJ2-5; CDR3 protein: CADTFTSRGLKETQYF; CDR3 DNA: TGTGCCGACACATTTACGTCCAGGGGGTTGAAGGAGACCCAGTACTTC
V gene: TRBV19; D gene: TRBD1; clone size: -; J gene: TRBJ2-5; CDR3 protein: CASSITGAETQYF; CDR3 DNA: TGTGCCAGTAGTATAACAGGGGCAGAGACCCAGTACTTC